By sample fraction, the clone carrying this TCR beta chain is medium-sized. As yet, its antigen is unknown. One entry per CDR3 protein, called by TCRdb with MiXCR from the reads. Here the sample spans some 14,000 distinct CDR3 sequences, 20% being singletons. The sample is drawn from a study of liver allograft versus peripheral blood T cells. For the study at large: The study compared liver allograft T cell receptor repertoires against peripheral blood repertoires of liver transplant recipients.

Study results and caveats: As reported, T cell receptor repertoires inside liver allografts differed from those present in peripheral blood.

This sequence originates from a human patient who had a liver transplant. Some T cells may be the graft donor's.

CDR3: CASSAGYATNEKLFF. The CDR3 nucleotides are TGTGCCAGTAGTGCGGGCTATGCAACTAATGAAAAACTGTTTTTT. The chain combines TRBV19 with TRBJ1-4; no firm D call. Germline CDR1 and CDR2: LNHDA and SQIVND (reference sequence). The V end lost 5 bases, the J end lost 0 bases, and 10 bases lay between the germline ends. CDR3 size: 15 residues. Drawing the rest from reference TRBV19 and TRBJ1-4, the complete variable domain is DGGITQSPKYLFRKEGQNVTLSCEQNLNHDAMYWYRQDPGQGLRLIYYSQIVNDFQKGDIAEGYSVSREKKESFPLTVTSAQKNPTAFYLCASSAGYATNEKLFFGSGTQLSVL.